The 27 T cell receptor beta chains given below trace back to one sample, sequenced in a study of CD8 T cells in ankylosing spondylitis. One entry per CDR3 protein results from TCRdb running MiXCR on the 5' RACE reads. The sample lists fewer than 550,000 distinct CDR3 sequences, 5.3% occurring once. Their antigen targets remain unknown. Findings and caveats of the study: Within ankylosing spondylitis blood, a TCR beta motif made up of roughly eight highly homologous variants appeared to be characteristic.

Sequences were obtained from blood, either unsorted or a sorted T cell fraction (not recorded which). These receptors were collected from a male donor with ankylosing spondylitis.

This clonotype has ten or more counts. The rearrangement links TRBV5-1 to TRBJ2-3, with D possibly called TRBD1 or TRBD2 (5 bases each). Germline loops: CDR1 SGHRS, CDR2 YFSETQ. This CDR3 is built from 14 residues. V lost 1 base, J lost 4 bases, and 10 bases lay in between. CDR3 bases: TGCGCCAGCAGCTTGCGTGAGGGGCCAGATACGCAGTATTTT. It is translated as CASSLREGPDTQYF.

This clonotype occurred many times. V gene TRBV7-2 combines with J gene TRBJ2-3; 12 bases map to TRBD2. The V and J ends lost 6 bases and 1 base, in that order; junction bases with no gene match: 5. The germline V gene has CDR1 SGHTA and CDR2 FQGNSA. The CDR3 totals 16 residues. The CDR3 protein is CASSSGLAGRTDTQYF. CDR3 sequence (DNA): TGTGCCAGCAGTTCTGGACTAGCGGGACGCACAGATACGCAGTATTTT. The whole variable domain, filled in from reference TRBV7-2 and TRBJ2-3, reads GAGVSQSPSNKVTEKGKDVELRCDPISGHTALYWYRQSLGQGLEFLIYFQGNSAPDKSGLPSDRFSAERTGGSVSTLTIQRTQQEDSAVYLCASSSGLAGRTDTQYFGPGTRLTVL.

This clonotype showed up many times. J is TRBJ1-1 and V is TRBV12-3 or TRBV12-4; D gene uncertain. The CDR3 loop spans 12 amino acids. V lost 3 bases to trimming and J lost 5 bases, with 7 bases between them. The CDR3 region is CASSFLRTEAFF. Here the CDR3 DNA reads TGTGCCAGCAGTTTTCTTCGGACTGAAGCTTTCTTT.

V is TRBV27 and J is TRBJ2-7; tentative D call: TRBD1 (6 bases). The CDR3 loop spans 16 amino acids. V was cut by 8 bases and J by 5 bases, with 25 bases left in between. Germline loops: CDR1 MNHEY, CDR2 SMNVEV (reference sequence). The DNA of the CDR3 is TGTGCCAGCTCAATCCACGGGGCAGGGGAACAAGACGAGCAGTACTTC. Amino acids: CASSIHGAGEQDEQYF.

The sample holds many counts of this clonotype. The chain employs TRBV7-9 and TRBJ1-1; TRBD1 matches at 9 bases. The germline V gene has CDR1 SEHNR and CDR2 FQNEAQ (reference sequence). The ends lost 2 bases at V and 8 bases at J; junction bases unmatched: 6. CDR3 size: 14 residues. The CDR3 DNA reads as TGTGCCAGCAGCTTACAGGCCGGGACAGGGGAAGCTTTCTTT. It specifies CASSLQAGTGEAFF.

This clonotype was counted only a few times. Here the CDR3 reads CASSNGQVQGEQYF. The CDR3 coding sequence is TGCGCCAGCAGCAATGGACAGGTCCAGGGGGAGCAGTACTTC. The chain recombines TRBV5-1 with TRBJ2-7; 7 nucleotides align to TRBD1. The germline CDR1 and CDR2 sequences are SGHRS and YFSETQ. V was clipped by 4 bases and J by 7 bases; unmatched bases: 11. CDR3 length equals 14 residues.

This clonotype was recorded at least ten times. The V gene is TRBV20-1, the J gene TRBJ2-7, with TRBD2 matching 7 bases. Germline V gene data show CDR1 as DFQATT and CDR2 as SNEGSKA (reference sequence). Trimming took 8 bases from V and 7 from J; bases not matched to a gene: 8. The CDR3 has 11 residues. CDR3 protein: CSRRGEGEQYF. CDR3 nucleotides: TGCAGTCGCCGGGGGGAGGGGGAGCAGTACTTC.

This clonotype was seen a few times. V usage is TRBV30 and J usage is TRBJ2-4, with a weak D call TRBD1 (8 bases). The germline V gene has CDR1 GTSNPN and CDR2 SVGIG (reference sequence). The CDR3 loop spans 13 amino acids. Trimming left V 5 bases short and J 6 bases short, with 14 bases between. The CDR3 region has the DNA TGTGCCTGGGGCTACAGGGGGGGAAACATTCAGTACTTC. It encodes CAWGYRGGNIQYF.

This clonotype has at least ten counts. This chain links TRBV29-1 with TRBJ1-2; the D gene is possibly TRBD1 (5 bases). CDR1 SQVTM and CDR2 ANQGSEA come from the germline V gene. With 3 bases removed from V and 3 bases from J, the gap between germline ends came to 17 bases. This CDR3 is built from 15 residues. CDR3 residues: CSVERKQEKDYGYTF. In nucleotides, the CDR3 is TGCAGCGTTGAGAGGAAACAGGAAAAGGACTATGGCTACACCTTC. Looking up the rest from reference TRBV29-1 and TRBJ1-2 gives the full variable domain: SAVISQKPSRDICQRGTSLTIQCQVDSQVTMMFWYRQQPGQSLTLIATANQGSEATYESGFVIDKFPISRPNLTFSTLTVSNMSPEDSSIYLCSVERKQEKDYGYTFGSGTRLTVV.

CDR3 in amino acids: CASSLGPADTDTQYF. The CDR3 DNA follows: TGTGCCAGCAGCCTCGGGCCAGCCGACACAGATACGCAGTATTTT. The chain is built from TRBV5-5 and TRBJ2-3; D is ambiguous. CDR3 length: 15 residues. V shed 4 bases and J shed 2 bases, with 14 bases lying between them. The V gene's germline CDR1 is SGHKS and CDR2 YYEKEE (reference sequence).

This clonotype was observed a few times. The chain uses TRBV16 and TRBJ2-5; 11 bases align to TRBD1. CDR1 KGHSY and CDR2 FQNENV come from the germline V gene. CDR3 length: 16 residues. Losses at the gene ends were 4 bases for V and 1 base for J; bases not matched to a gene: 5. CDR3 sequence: CASSPRTGGPQETQYF. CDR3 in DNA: TGTGCCAGCAGCCCGCGGACAGGGGGCCCCCAAGAGACCCAGTACTTC.

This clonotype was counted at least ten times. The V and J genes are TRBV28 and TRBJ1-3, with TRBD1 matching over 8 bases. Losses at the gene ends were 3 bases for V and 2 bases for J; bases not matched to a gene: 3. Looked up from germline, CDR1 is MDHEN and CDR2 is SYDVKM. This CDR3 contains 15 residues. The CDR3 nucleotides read TGTGCCAGCAGTTTTTGGACAGGGACTGGAAACACCATATATTTT. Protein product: CASSFWTGTGNTIYF.

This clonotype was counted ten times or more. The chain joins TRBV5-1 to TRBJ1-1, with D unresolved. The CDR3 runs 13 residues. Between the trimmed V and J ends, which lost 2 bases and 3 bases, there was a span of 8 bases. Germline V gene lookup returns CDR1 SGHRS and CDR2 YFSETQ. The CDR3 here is CASSFDGYTEAFF. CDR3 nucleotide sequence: TGCGCCAGCAGCTTCGACGGATACACTGAAGCTTTCTTT.

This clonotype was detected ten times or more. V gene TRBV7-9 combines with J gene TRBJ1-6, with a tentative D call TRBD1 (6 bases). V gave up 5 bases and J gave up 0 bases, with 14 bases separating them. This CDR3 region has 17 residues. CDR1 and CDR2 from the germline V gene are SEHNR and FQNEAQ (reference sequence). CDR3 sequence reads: CASSARDMSSYNSPLHF. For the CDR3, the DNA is TGTGCCAGCAGCGCCCGGGACATGAGCTCCTATAATTCACCCCTCCACTTT.

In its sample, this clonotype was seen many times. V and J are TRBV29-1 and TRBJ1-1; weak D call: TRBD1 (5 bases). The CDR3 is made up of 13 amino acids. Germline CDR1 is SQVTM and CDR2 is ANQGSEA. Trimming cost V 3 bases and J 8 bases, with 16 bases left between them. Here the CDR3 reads CSVEFGPRGEAFF. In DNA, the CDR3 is TGCAGCGTTGAGTTCGGTCCTCGGGGGGAAGCTTTCTTT. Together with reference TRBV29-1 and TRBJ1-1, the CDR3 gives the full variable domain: SAVISQKPSRDICQRGTSLTIQCQVDSQVTMMFWYRQQPGQSLTLIATANQGSEATYESGFVIDKFPISRPNLTFSTLTVSNMSPEDSSIYLCSVEFGPRGEAFFGQGTRLTVV.

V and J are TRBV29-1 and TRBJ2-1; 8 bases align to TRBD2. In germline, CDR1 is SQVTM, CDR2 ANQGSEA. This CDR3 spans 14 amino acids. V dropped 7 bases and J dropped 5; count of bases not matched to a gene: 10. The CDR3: CSATYNGRDNEQFF. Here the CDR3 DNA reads TGCAGCGCAACCTACAACGGGAGGGACAATGAGCAGTTCTTC.

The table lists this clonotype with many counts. This chain's CDR3 is CASSQDIPAGNTGELFF. DNA for the CDR3: TGTGCCAGCAGCCAAGATATACCCGCGGGGAACACCGGGGAGCTGTTTTTT. The chain employs TRBV4-2 and TRBJ2-2, with D possibly matching TRBD2 (5 bases). CDR3 length equals 17 residues. Germline V lookup: CDR1 LGHNA, CDR2 YNFKEQ. V lost 0 bases to trimming and J lost 1 base, with 12 bases between them.

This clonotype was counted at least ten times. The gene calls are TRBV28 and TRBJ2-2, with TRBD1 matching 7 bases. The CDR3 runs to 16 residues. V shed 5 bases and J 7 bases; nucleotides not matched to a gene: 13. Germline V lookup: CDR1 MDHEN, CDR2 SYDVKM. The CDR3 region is CASSPPGQTKGGELFF. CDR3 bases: TGTGCCAGCAGTCCGCCGGGACAGACAAAGGGCGGGGAGCTGTTTTTT.

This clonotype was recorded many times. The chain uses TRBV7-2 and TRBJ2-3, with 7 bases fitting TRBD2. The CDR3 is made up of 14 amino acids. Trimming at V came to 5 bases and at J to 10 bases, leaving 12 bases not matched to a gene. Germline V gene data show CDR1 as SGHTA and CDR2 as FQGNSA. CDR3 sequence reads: CASSPGPGGLAQYF. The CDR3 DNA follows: TGTGCCAGCAGCCCAGGTCCGGGGGGTCTTGCGCAGTATTTT.

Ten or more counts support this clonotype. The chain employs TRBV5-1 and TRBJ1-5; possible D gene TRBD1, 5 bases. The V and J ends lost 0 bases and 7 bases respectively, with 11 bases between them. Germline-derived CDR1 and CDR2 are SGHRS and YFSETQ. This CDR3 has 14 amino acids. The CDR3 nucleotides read TGCGCCAGCAGCTTGGGCCAGGGTATCCAGCCCCAGCATTTT. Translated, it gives CASSLGQGIQPQHF.

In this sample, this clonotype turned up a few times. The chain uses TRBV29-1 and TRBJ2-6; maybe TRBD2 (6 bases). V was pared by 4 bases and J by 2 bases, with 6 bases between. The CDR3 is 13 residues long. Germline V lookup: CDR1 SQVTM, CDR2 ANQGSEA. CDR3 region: CSVGEAGANVLTF. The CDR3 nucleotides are TGCAGCGTTGGGGAGGCTGGGGCCAACGTCCTGACTTTC.

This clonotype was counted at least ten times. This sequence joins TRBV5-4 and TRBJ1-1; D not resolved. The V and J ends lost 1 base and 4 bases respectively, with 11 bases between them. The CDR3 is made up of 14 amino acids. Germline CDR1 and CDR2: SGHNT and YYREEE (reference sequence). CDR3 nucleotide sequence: TGTGCCAGCAGCTTGCAGTTATACGGCACTGAAGCTTTCTTT. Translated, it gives CASSLQLYGTEAFF.

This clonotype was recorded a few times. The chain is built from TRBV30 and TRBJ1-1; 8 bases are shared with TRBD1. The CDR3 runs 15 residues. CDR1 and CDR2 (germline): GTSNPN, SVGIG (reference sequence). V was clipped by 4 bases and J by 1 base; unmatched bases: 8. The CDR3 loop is CAWTGGTGWNTEAFF. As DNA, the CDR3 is TGTGCCTGGACAGGGGGGACAGGCTGGAACACTGAAGCTTTCTTT. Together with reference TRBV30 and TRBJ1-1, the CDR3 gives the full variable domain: SQTIHQWPATLVQPVGSPLSLECTVEGTSNPNLYWYRQAAGRGLQLLFYSVGIGQISSEVPQNLSASRPQDRQFILSSKKLLLSDSGFYLCAWTGGTGWNTEAFFGQGTRLTVV.

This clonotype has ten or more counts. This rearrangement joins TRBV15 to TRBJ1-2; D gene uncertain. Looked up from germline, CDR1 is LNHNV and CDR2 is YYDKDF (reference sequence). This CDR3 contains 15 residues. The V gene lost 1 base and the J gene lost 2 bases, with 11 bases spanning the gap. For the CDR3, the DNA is TGTGCCACCAGCAGAGTATCAGGCACCAACTATGGCTACACCTTC. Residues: CATSRVSGTNYGYTF. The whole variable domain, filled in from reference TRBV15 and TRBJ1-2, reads DAMVIQNPRYQVTQFGKPVTLSCSQTLNHNVMYWYQQKSSQAPKLLFHYYDKDFNNEADTPDNFQSRRPNTSFCFLDIRSPGLGDTAMYLCATSRVSGTNYGYTFGSGTRLTVV.

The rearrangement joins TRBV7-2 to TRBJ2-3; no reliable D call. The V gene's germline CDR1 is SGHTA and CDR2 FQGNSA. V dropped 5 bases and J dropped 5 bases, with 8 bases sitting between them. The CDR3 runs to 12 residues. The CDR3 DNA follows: TGTGCCAGCAGCCAGATAAGAGATACGCAGTATTTT. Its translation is CASSQIRDTQYF.

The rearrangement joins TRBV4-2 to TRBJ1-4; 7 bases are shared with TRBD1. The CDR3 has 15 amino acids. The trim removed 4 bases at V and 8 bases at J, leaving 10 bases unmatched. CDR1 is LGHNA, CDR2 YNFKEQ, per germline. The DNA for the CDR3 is TGTGCCAGCAGCCCGGGTGACAGGGCAATGGAAAAACTGTTTTTT. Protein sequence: CASSPGDRAMEKLFF.

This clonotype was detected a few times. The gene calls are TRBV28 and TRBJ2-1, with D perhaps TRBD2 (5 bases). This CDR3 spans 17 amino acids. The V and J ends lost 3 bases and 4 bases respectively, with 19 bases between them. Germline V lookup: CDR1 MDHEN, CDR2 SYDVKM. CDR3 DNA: TGTGCCAGCAGTTTCCCGGTCGGATGGGAGAATTACAATGAGCAGTTCTTC. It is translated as CASSFPVGWENYNEQFF.